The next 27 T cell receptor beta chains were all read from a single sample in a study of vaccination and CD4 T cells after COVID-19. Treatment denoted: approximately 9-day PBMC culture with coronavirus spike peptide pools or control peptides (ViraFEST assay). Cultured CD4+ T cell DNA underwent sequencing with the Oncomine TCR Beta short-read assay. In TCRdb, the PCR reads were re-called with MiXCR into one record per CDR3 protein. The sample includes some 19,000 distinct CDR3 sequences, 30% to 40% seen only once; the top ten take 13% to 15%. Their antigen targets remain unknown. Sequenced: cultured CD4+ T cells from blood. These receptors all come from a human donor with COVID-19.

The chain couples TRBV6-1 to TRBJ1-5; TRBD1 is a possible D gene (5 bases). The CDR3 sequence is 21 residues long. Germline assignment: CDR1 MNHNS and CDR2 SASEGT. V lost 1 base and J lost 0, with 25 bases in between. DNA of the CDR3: TGTGCCAGCAGTGAAGTTAGGGCAACAGGACTAGTGAGGTATAGCAATCAGCCCCAGCATTTT. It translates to CASSEVRATGLVRYSNQPQHF.

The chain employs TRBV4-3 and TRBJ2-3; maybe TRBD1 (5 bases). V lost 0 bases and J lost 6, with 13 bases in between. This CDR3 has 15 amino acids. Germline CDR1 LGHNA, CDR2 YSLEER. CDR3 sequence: CASSQDRVETDTQYF. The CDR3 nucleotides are TGCGCCAGCAGCCAAGACAGGGTAGAAACGGATACGCAGTATTTT.

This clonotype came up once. CDR3 amino acids: CASRTTGGGTEAFF. For the CDR3, the DNA is TGTGCCAGCAGGACTACAGGGGGCGGGACTGAAGCTTTCTTT. The gene calls are TRBV6-1 and TRBJ1-1, with 9 nucleotides matching TRBD1. Germline V gives CDR1 MNHNS, CDR2 SASEGT. The V and J ends lost 6 bases and 5 bases, in that order; junction bases with no gene match: 7. This CDR3 comprises 14 residues.

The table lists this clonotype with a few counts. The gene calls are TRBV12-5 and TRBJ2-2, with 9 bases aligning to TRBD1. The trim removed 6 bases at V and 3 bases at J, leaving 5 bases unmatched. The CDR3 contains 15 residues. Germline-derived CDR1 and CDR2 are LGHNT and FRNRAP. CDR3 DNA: TGTGCTAGTGGAGACCGGGACAGGGACACCGGGGAGCTGTTTTTT. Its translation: CASGDRDRDTGELFF. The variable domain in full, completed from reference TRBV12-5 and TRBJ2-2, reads DARVTQTPRHKVTEMGQEVTMRCQPILGHNTVFWYRQTMMQGLELLAYFRNRAPLDDSGMPKDRFSAEMPDATLATLKIQPSEPRDSAVYFCASGDRDRDTGELFFGEGSRLTVL.

This CDR3 reads CASSDSVNSNQPQHF. The CDR3 DNA follows: TGTGCCAGTTCGGACAGCGTAAATAGCAATCAGCCCCAGCATTTT. The chain employs TRBV19 and TRBJ1-5; D may be TRBD1 (6 bases). Trimming removed 8 bases at V and 0 bases at J, with 14 bases between. Per germline, CDR1 LNHDA and CDR2 SQIVND (reference sequence). CDR3 length equals 15 residues.

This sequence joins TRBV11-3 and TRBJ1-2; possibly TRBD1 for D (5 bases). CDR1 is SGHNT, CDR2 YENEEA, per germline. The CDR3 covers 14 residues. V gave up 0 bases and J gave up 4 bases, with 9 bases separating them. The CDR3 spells CASSLDAGSYGYTF. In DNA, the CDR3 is TGTGCCAGCAGCTTAGATGCAGGGTCCTATGGCTACACCTTC.

CDR3 DNA: TGCAGTGCTAGATTAGGTACCATGGAGACCCAGTACTTC. It translates to CSARLGTMETQYF. The chain employs TRBV20-1 and TRBJ2-5; D not resolved. The V gene's germline CDR1 is DFQATT and CDR2 SNEGSKA (reference sequence). V dropped 2 bases and J dropped 5 bases, with 12 bases sitting between them. CDR3 length: 13 residues.

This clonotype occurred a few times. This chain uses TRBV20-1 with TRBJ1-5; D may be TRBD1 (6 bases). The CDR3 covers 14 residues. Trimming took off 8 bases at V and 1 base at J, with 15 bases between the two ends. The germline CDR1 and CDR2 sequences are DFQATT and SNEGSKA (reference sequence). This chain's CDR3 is CSSPGEASNQPQHF. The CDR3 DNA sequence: TGCAGTTCTCCAGGGGAGGCGAGCAATCAGCCCCAGCATTTT.

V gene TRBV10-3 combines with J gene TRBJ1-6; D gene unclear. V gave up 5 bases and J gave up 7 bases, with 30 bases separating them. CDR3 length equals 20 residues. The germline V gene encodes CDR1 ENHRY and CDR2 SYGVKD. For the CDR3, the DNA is TGTGCCATCAGTACTGCTCGTGACCCAAACCTCGCCGAGGAGAATTCACCCCTCCACTTT. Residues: CAISTARDPNLAEENSPLHF.

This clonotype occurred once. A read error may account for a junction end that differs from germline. The CDR3 sequence is CASSRSGLAGDHSYNGQFF. CDR3 nucleotides: TGTGCCAGCAGCCGAAGTGGGCTAGCGGGGGATCACTCCTACAATGGGCAGTTCTTC. V usage is TRBV2 and J usage is TRBJ2-1; 10 nucleotides agree with TRBD2. The length of the CDR3 is 19 residues. Germline CDR1 reads SNHLY; CDR2 reads FYNNEI.

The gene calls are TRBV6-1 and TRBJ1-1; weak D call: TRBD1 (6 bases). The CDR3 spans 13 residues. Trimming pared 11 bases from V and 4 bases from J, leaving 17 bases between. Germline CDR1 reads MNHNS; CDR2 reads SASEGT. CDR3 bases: TGTGCCGTACGACCAGGGGTCGGCACTGAAGCTTTCTTT. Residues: CAVRPGVGTEAFF.

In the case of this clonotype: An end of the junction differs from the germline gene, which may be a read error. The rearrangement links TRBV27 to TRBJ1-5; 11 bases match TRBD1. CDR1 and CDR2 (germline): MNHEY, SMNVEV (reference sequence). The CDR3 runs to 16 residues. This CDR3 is CAFGTGGLLSNQPQHF. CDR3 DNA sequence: TGCGCCTTCGGGACAGGGGGATTATTAAGCAATCAGCCCCAGCATTTT.

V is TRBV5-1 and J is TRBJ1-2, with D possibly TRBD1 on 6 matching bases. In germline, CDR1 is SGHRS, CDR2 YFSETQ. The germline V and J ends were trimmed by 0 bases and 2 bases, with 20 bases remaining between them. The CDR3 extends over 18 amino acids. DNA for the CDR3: TGCGCCAGCAGCTTGGTTCGCGTACAGGGTGGTCGAAACTATGGCTACACCTTC. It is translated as CASSLVRVQGGRNYGYTF.

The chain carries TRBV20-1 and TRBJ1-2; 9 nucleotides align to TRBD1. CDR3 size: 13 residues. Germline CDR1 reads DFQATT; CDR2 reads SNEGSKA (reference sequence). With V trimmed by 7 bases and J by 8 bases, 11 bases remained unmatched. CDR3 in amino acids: CSVPGQGTMGYTF. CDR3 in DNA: TGCAGTGTTCCGGGACAGGGAACGATGGGCTACACCTTC.

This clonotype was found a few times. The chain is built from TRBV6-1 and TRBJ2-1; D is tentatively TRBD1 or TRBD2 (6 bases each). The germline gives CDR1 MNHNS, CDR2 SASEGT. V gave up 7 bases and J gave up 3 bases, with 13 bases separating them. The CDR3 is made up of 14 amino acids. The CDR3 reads CASTSRGVYNEQFF. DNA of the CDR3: TGTGCCAGCACCTCGAGGGGGGTCTACAATGAGCAGTTCTTC.

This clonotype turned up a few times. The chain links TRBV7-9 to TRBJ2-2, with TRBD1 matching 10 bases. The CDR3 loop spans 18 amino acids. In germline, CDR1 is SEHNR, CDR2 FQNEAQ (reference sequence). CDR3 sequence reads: CALLSRDRGRRNTGELFF. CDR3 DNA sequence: TGTGCTCTTCTCTCCCGGGACAGGGGACGGAGGAACACCGGGGAGCTGTTTTTT.

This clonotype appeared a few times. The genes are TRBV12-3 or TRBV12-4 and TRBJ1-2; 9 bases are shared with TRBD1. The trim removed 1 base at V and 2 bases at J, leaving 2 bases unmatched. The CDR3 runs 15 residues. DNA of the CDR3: TGTGCCAGCAGTTTAGGGGGGACAGGGAACTATGGCTACACCTTC. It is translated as CASSLGGTGNYGYTF.

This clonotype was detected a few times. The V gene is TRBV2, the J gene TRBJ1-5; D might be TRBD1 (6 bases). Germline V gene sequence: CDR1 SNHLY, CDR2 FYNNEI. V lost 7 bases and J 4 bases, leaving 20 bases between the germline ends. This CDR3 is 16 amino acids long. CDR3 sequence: CASTGAGGATNQPQHF. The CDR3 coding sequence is TGTGCCAGCACCGGCGCGGGGGGGGCGACGAATCAGCCCCAGCATTTT.

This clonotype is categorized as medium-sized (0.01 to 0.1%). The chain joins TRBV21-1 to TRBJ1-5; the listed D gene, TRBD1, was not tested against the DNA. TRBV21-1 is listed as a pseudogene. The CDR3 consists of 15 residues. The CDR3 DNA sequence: TGTGCCAGCAGCAAAGCGGCGTGGGGACAACGGCCCCAGCATTTT. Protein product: CASSKAAWGQRPQHF.

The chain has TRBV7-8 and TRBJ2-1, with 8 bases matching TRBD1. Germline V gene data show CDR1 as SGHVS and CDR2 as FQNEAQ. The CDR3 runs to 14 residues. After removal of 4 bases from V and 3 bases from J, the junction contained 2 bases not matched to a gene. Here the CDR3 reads CASSWTGIYNEQFF. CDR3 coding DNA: TGTGCCAGCAGCTGGACAGGGATCTACAATGAGCAGTTCTTC. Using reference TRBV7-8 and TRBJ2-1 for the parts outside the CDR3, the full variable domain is GAGVSQSPRYKVAKRGQDVALRCDPISGHVSLFWYQQALGQGPEFLTYFQNEAQLDKSGLPSDRFFAERPEGSVSTLKIQRTQQEDSAVYLCASSWTGIYNEQFFGPGTRLTVL.

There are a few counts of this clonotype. The CDR3 reads CSARTSPPDIKETQYF. The DNA of the CDR3 is TGCAGTGCTCGAACCTCCCCCCCGGACATAAAAGAGACCCAGTACTTC. The genes are TRBV20-1 and TRBJ2-5; D might be TRBD1 (5 bases). The CDR3 has 16 residues. The germline V gene encodes CDR1 DFQATT and CDR2 SNEGSKA (reference sequence). The V end lost 5 bases, the J end lost 3 bases, and 22 bases lay between the germline ends.

Here the CDR3 DNA reads TGTGCCAGCAGTTACTCGATGGGGCTAGGCTATGGCTACACCTTC. Residues: CASSYSMGLGYGYTF. The V gene is TRBV6-5, the J gene TRBJ1-2, with D perhaps TRBD1 (5 bases). CDR1 is MNHEY and CDR2 is SVGAGI in the germline V gene. The V and J ends lost 0 bases and 4 bases respectively, with 12 bases between them. The CDR3 is 15 residues long.

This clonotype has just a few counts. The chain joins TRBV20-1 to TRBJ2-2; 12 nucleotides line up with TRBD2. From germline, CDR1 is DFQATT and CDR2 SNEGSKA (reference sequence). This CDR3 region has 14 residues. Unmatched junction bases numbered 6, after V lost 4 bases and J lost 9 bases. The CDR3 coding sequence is TGCAGTGCTACCGGACTAGCGGGATCGAGGGAGCTGTTTTTT. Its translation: CSATGLAGSRELFF.

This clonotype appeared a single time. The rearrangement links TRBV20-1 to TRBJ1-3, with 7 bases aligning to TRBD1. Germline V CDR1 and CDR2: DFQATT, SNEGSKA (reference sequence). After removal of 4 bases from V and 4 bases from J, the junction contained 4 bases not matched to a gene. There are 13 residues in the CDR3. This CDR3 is CSAIRGSGNTIYF. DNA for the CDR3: TGCAGTGCTATCAGGGGGTCAGGAAACACCATATATTTT.

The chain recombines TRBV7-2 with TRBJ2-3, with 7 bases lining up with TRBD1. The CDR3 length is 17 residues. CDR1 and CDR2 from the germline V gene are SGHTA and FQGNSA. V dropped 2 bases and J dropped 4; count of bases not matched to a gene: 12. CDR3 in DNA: TGTGCCAGCAGCTTATTTAGAGCCGGGACAGTATCAGATACGCAGTATTTT. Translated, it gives CASSLFRAGTVSDTQYF.

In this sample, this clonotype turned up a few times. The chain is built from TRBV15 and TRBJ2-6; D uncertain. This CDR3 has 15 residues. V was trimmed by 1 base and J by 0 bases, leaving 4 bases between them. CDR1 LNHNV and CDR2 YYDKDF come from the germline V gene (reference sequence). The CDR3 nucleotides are TGTGCCACCAGCAGAGTAATCTCTGGGGCCAACGTCCTGACTTTC. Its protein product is CATSRVISGANVLTF.

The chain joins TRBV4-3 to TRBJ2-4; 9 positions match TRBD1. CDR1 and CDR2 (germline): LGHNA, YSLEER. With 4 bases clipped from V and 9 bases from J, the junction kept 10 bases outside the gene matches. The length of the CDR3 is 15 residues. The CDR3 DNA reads TGCGCCAGCAGCCCAGCCCGGACAGGGGTGCGCATTCAGTACTTC. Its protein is CASSPARTGVRIQYF.